This T cell receptor beta chain was sequenced in a study of T-cell reconstitution after alpha-beta-depleted transplantation in children. This clonotype has a count of ten or more. Germline values: CDR1 SQVTM, CDR2 ANQGSEA. The CDR3 is made up of 12 amino acids. Trimming left V 7 bases short and J 9 bases short, with 16 bases between. Unique molecular identifiers were built into the TCRbeta library. Each CDR3 protein is one row after TCRdb ran MiXCR on the PCR reads. Seen here are about 610,000 distinct CDR3 sequences, 10% observed once, and the top ten hold less than 5%. The source was PBMCs from the stem cell graft donor, collected from the stem cell graft. This chain connects TRBV29-1 to TRBJ2-1; D tentatively fits TRBD1 or TRBD2 (5 bases each). This sequence originates from a human donor who donated a stem cell graft to a child with acute myeloid leukemia. CDR3 in amino acids: CSAGTASSEQFF. CDR3 bases: TGCAGCGCCGGGACCGCGAGTAGTGAGCAGTTCTTC.